The clone carrying this T cell receptor (beta chain) was seen repeatedly, ten times or more. Its antigen is unknown. RNA transcripts served as the template for amplifying TCR beta CDR3 regions. TCR CDR3 underwent first-round RT-PCR with the HTBI primer set. TCRdb re-analysed the multiplex PCR reads in MiXCR, keeping a single row per CDR3 protein. The sample carries hundreds of thousands of distinct CDR3 sequences, 14% to 15% recorded once. The V gene lost 5 bases and the J gene lost 3 bases, with 16 bases spanning the gap. The germline CDR1 and CDR2 sequences are MNHNS and SASEGT. This CDR3 region has 15 residues. This entry comes from a study of T cells in Graves' hyperthyroidism and ophthalmopathy. Overall study: Peripheral blood was secured at the point of initial diagnosis, before any treatment. Notes on the study in general: With a median lead of approximately 6.4 months before onset, the model predicted ophthalmopathy.

Active moderate-to-severe ophthalmopathy, Clinical Activity Score at least 3, NOSPECS at least 4, under 3 months' duration. On the basis of clinical symptoms, serum thyroxine and TRAb, thyroid ultrasound and orbital computed tomography, diagnoses were made. The chain couples TRBV6-1 to TRBJ1-1; a possible D gene is TRBD1 (5 bases). This sequence originates from a man between 18 and 29 years old with Graves' ophthalmopathy. The material sequenced was blood. CDR3 sequence (DNA): TGTGCCAGCAGTCCTGGGTCTGGAGGGGACACTGAAGCTTTCTTT. Encoded protein: CASSPGSGGDTEAFF.